This TCR beta chain came from a study of blood T cell repertoires in COVID-19. The overall study: Sample material is recorded as cDNA or gDNA derived from T cells, B-cell-depleted T cells, or PBMCs.

The data were produced by immunoSEQ multiplex PCR, yet TCRdb's version contains in-frame clones alone and is incomplete. Among 80,000 to 90,000 clones, over 75% were seen once, and the ten largest hold less than 4%. The CDR3 extends over 14 amino acids. Germline CDR1 LNHDA, CDR2 SQIVND (reference sequence). Trimming took off 1 base at V and 7 bases at J, with 8 bases between the two ends. The sequenced material came from peripheral blood. The rearrangement joins TRBV19 to TRBJ1-6; TRBD1 might be the D (5 bases). This receptor was taken from a woman aged 80 or over with COVID-19, enrolled during active disease. DNA for the CDR3: TGTGCCAGTAGTATAGCTGGGGGGAATTCACCCCTCCACTTT. Encoded protein: CASSIAGGNSPLHF.